This TCR beta chain comes out of a study of T cell repertoires in cytomegalovirus infection. Study-wide background: Recently described HLA-C-restricted plus well-studied HLA-B-restricted CMV epitopes were used.

The ends lost 2 bases at V and 3 bases at J; junction bases unmatched: 2. CDR1 MDHEN and CDR2 SYDVKM come from the germline V gene. The CDR3 runs to 16 residues. MiXCR, run by TCRdb on the reads, gives a single entry per CDR3 protein. Here the sample spans 340,000 or so distinct CDR3 sequences, 20% to 25% being singletons. This clonotype was seen only a few times. Its antigen is not known. Findings and limits, study-wide: Adding up the frequency of public TCR beta families identified people who carried CMV plus the relevant HLA. There were HLA-C-restricted CMV-specific TCR beta clonotypes dominating the ex vivo response.

This sample comprised cultured PBMCs, obtained from culture after CMV antigen stimulation. This sequence originates from a human donor in good health (CMV status not recorded). Some clones in this sample may be carry-over from other donors' samples. The chain carries TRBV28 and TRBJ2-2; 11 bases fit TRBD2. The CDR3 region has the DNA TGTGCCAGCAGTTTACTAGCGGGAGGTGACACCGGGGAGCTGTTTTTT. This codes for CASSLLAGGDTGELFF.